This TCR beta chain comes out of a study of cytomegalovirus exposure and HLA in healthy donors (TCRdb year 2017). In terms of the full investigation: In an earlier analysis of 550 to 750 of the donors, less than 350 Gb of sequence data and just under 120 million unique TCR beta sequences from roughly 190 million T cells were reported. Rather than using new phenotypic data, the later analysis identified candidate immune exposures from TCR beta sequences and from how often those sequences occurred across donors. Around 320 gigabases of sequencing data and tens of millions of unique TCR sequences were included in an early release covering several hundred HLA-typed donors. Genome-wide SNP genotypes for about three fifths of the roughly 700 donors were used in a later genetic analysis, which treated that subset as a discovery cohort. Among about 400 genotyped donors of the cohort, an average of about 220,000 unique TCR beta nucleotide sequences was sequenced per donor, of which about 19% were non-productive. Because of strong linkage in the cohort, 4 to 6 DR-DQ haplotypes were treated as single units for association and clustering. The T cell repertoires of 666 subjects were profiled by immunosequencing and related to cytomegalovirus serostatus. Donor age, sex, ethnicity and CMV serostatus were collected together with the repertoire data. HLA typing covered class I and class II loci at four-digit resolution. A later analysis re-analyzed previously published TCR beta repertoires from hundreds of donors and added high-resolution HLA genotyping to study TCR occurrence patterns. The study aimed to test whether cataloging public T cell receptors could reveal signatures of past pathogen exposure. All discovery cohort repertoires had been generated on a single sequencing platform. The study combined high-throughput TCR immunosequencing, statistical association of individual TCRs with disease status, and machine learning to predict cytomegalovirus infection status. Along with the approximately 700-subject first cohort, a separate validation cohort of 120 different subjects was used. An earlier analysis of a few hundred of the donors applied high-throughput TCR beta sequencing to assess whether each TCR beta V gene segment acted as functional or pseudogenic. Of the 300 to 450 genotyped donors, approximately 82% fell in the genetic ancestry cluster associated with self-reported Caucasian donors. Typing coverage varied by locus: about 620-640 donors for A, B, C, DRB1 and DQB1; roughly 510 for DQA1; more than 600 for DPA1; around 490 for DPB1. On the study overall, not on this receptor specifically: According to a later analysis, TCR association rates differed among HLA loci, with DRB1 alleles showing the most associated TCRs and HLA-C alleles showing the fewest. Three of the identified cytomegalovirus-associated TCR beta chains were confirmed in vitro to be specific for cytomegalovirus antigens. The classifier was reported to diagnose cytomegalovirus status with high specificity and sensitivity in both the original cohort and the validation cohort. Because counts were too low, roughly 17 rarely observed V segments, including chromosome 9 orphons, were left out of the earlier analysis of 587 of the donors. Because HLA typing was missing for some donors at each locus, association tests included only the typed subset. Compared with equally common non-associated chains, HLA-associated TCR beta chains in a later analysis were more clonally expanded and had lower generation probabilities. The study listed 164 TCR beta chains as associated with cytomegalovirus. When HLA alleles, especially DR and DQ, strongly co-occurred, TCR associations were difficult to assign to individual alleles. Most TCR sequences were seen in very few donors, while some public TCRs were found in many individuals. The 87-base-pair reads could not distinguish some IMGT-functional V segments, including TRBV6-2 and TRBV6-3, so those segments were excluded. For the cohort, immune exposure information was limited to CMV serostatus. In a later analysis, several top co-occurrence clusters were reported to appear linked to parvovirus B19, influenza, CMV and Epstein-Barr virus. A further reported finding was that TCR beta sequences accurately predicted the HLA-A and HLA-B alleles for most subjects in the first cohort. Specific HLA alleles were associated with over 15,000 TCR beta sequences at a false discovery rate of 0.05 in a later analysis. In a later genetic analysis, fewer N-insertions in productive TCRs were reported among donors in an Asian-associated ancestry cluster than the roughly 640-donor mean. A group of highly shared sequence variants was considered likely to be a technical artifact of the sequencing pipeline. Roughly uniform sequencing depth across donors was assumed in presence/absence analyses, although this assumption may not hold. An earlier analysis of approximately 540 of the donors showed that most TCR beta V segments appeared in productive rearrangements either about 90% or about 30% of the time, which broadly matched IMGT annotations. A later analysis found that most CMV-associated TCR beta chains appeared HLA-restricted, with HLA associations seemingly driven largely by CMV exposure. V-gene and J-gene trimming of TCR beta chains was associated with a missense DCLRE1C variant in a later genetic analysis, and the association was replicated in an independent cohort. It was suggested by the authors that the approach could potentially be generalized to other disease states and immunological phenotypes. Correlated functional status among segregating V segments might reflect linkage disequilibrium, but an unknown experimental factor could not be ruled out. The cohort was sequenced for TCR beta chains only, and without alpha or paired-chain data the features that could be detected were limited.

The cohort consisted of approximately 670 healthy bone marrow donors. At the time of sampling, all cohort members were nominally healthy, though unrecorded immune exposures were likely present. The donor was CMV seropositive and belonged to the group of about 290 seropositive cohort members. Each donor provided a peripheral blood sample, and peripheral blood mononuclear cells were used for TCR beta sequencing. Genomic DNA was extracted from the blood cell samples with the Qiagen DNeasy Blood Extraction Kit. Library preparation was by the immunoSEQ multiplex PCR assay. The multiplex PCR relied on a mix of 60 forward primers for TCR Vbeta segments and 13 reverse primers for TCR Jbeta segments. The CDR3 region of rearranged TCR beta genes was amplified from genomic DNA by a multiplex PCR assay. Amplified TCR beta libraries were sequenced as 87-base-pair reads on the Illumina HiSeq System. The study's own analysis went as follows. A later analysis counted tens of millions of unique TCR beta chains across the 550 to 800 repertoires, and roughly 11 million of these chains were shared by at least two donors. To remove PCR and sequencing errors, raw reads were error-corrected and collapsed into unique sequences using a nearest-neighbor algorithm that merged closely related sequences. Alignment of CDR3 sequences to IMGT reference sequences was used to assign V, D and J gene segments. For a sequence to be retained, a match of at least six nucleotides was required to both a V gene segment and a J gene segment. Rearrangements were classified as productive when the CDR3 lacked stop codons and remained in frame with V and J, and all other rearrangements were classified as non-productive. Following IMGT convention, CDR3 was defined as the stretch from the second conserved V-encoded cysteine to the conserved J-encoded phenylalanine. In an earlier analysis of roughly 580 of the donors, sequences lacking an unambiguous match to a single V gene segment were excluded. In an earlier analysis of 450 to 700 of the donors, V segments were called functional above 56.7% productive rearrangements and were called segregating when the between-donor standard deviation exceeded 5%. A statistical classification framework was built for diagnosing cytomegalovirus status from the catalog of TCR beta chain sequences. In a later analysis, TCR nucleotide sequences were compared against IMGT/GENE-DB human TR gene sequences so that V and J genes could be assigned. The TCRdist pipeline was used in a later analysis to assign CDR3 sequences and most-parsimonious VDJ recombination scenarios. In a later analysis, each TCR beta chain was defined by its CDR3 amino acid sequence together with its V-gene family, and reads lacking a unique V-gene family were excluded. A later analysis removed nearly 600 highly shared, low-generation-probability nucleotide sequences to deal with suspected cross-contamination and a sequencing artifact. In a later analysis, a clonal expansion index was calculated for each public chain from normalized within-repertoire ranks of inferred template counts. A later analysis computed generation probabilities with a VDJ recombination model fitted to out-of-frame rearrangements, and checked the results against IGoR. A later analysis scored TCR-TCR, TCR-HLA and TCR-CMV co-occurrence with hypergeometric tests, applying a repertoire-size bias correction to TCR pairs. A later analysis estimated false discovery rates by permuting HLA or CMV assignments 20 times. In a later analysis, co-occurring TCRs were grouped with DBSCAN, and TCRdist sequence similarity was added when clustering was performed within HLA-allele-positive subsets. Repertoires with fewer than 30,000 or more than 120,000 public chains were left out of co-occurrence clustering, as were about five repertoires with anomalous nucleotide sharing. TCRdb re-hosts the immuneACCESS table, in-frame sequences only. Its copies lack some clones; in the studies checked, an unresolved V gene accounts for under half of them, and the cause for the rest is not known. V and J calls and clone size follow that table, whereas D and trimming were derived from the DNA. Recorded for this sample are 180,000 or so clones; 80% to 90% of them occurred a single time. The ten largest clones add up to 9.3% of the sample.

There are 18 amino acids in the CDR3, from cysteine to phenylalanine inclusive. The only DNA kept is the CDR3, 54 bases in frame from the first base. Via the germline V gene, CDR1 is SGDLS and CDR2 YYNGEE. The junction shows trimming of 0 bases on V and 3 bases on J, and the gene matches do not reach 5 bases of it. Worth noting for this clone: Its antigen is still unknown. No quality values exist for individual bases; no much larger clone is one base distant.

The receptor chain draws on TRBV9 and TRBJ2-1, with TRBD2 matching 14 junction bases. The receptor comes from a man younger than 30 in good health and CMV-seropositive. Sequenced sample: PBMCs. The CDR3 region: CASSVEGTSGGFYNEQFF. The DNA is as follows: TGTGCCAGCAGCGTAGAAGGGACTAGCGGGGGCTTCTACAATGAGCAGTTCTTC.